The T cell receptor (beta chain) described here comes from a study of T cells in Graves' hyperthyroidism and ophthalmopathy (dated by TCRdb to between 2018 and 2021). For context, the study as a whole: Peripheral blood samples were taken at the time of initial diagnosis, prior to any treatment. According to the paper, TCR Vbeta CDR3 sequencing was carried out on around 140 peripheral blood samples, which came from 40 to 45 ophthalmopathy, approximately 78 hyperthyroidism and approximately 17 progressor patients. Whether ophthalmopathy could be predicted prospectively was tested in an independent validation cohort made up of roughly 19 hyperthyroidism patients plus 17 patients who later progressed to ophthalmopathy. The 90 or so discovery patients were randomly split 7:3 into training and test sets. In about 6 Graves' hyperthyroidism patients, the study also compared T-cell repertoires from thyroid tissue with T-cell repertoires from blood. Following sampling, methimazole starting at 30 mg daily was given to hyperthyroidism patients, and high-dose intravenous methylprednisolone was given to ophthalmopathy patients. TCR V-J signatures able to tell the groups apart were searched for in a discovery cohort of 100 or so patients, of whom more than 40 had Graves' ophthalmopathy and under 65 had stable Graves' hyperthyroidism. The paper's findings and limits, for the study overall: In validation, progression to ophthalmopathy was predicted by the model with 70.59% sensitivity and around 76% specificity, a median of around 5.9 months before onset. Most expanded thyroid clonotypes (frequency above 0.001) were also found in blood, which suggests that blood repertoires may mirror thyroid immune responses. Ophthalmopathy was separated from stable hyperthyroidism by a 13 V-J signature model, with just over 85% sensitivity and about 81% specificity obtained in cross-validation and 80%/75% obtained in testing. No statistical method was used to set the sample size in advance, and investigators knew the group allocation.

The CDR3 has 15 amino acids, counting the end cysteine and phenylalanine. The entry retains the CDR3 DNA only, 45 bases that are in frame from base 1. The CDR1 and CDR2 encoded by the germline V gene are MDHEN and SYDVKM. V trim: 5 bases; J trim: 7 bases; unmatched bases: 3. Hyperthyroidism patients were aged 18 to 65 years and newly diagnosed, with disease duration of less than 2 months. Any patient with an uncontrolled infection, another autoimmune disease, pregnancy or lactation was excluded. Clinical symptoms, serum thyroxine and TRAb, thyroid ultrasound, and orbital computed tomography formed the basis for the diagnoses. Blood from progressor patients was drawn when they were first diagnosed with hyperthyroidism, before any ophthalmopathy symptoms appeared. PBMCs were isolated from 7.5 to 10 ml of fresh peripheral blood by Ficoll-Paque density gradient centrifugation. Progressor patients were first diagnosed with Graves' hyperthyroidism and then developed ophthalmopathy during follow-up. Total RNA was extracted with Trizol reagent, and quality was checked on an Agilent 2100 Bioanalyzer.

This clonotype was detected many times. Its antigen is currently not known. No base quality values were provided; no much bigger clone lies one nucleotide off. The TCR beta CDR3 regions were amplified from the RNA transcripts. A first-round RT-PCR of the TCR CDR3 used the HTBI primer set with the Qiagen OneStep RT-PCR kit. A second multiplex PCR round built the libraries, followed by size selection and purification. Paired-end sequencing of the libraries was performed with 100 bp reads on an Illumina HiSeq2000. The authors' analysis ran thus. Raw data were processed with SOAPnuke, discarding reads with adapters, uncalled bases, mean Phred below 15, or no exact constant-primer or identifier match. COPE v1.2.5 was used to merge high-quality paired reads, and clonotypes were defined as unique nucleotide sequences. MiTCR v1.1 was used to align the clonotypes against IMGT TRBV, TRBD and TRBJ reference segments. The analysis included only V-J combinations with a frequency above 0.0001, which together covered 99% to 99.2% of the repertoires. A TCS score was defined as the ratio of F50 (clonal expansion) to E x V (chaos), with BLOSUM62-based TCRdist applied between CDR3 peptides within each V-J. Welch's t-statistics and random forest reduced approximately 520 V-J features to 10 to 15, which were used in a naive Bayes classifier (R e1071). Using fastp at Q25 and MiXCR, TCRdb reprocessed the public reads and kept productive beta chains. CDR3 protein duplicates are merged, each entry listing the most common genes and DNA. The V and J calls come from TCRdb's annotation, not from the publication. The sample profile shows 150,000 or so distinct CDR3 sequences; 22% of them were found once. Clones ranked in the top ten supply more than 60% of the sample.

The sequence derives from a woman between 45 and 65 years old with Graves' hyperthyroidism that later progressed to Graves' ophthalmopathy. The material sequenced was blood. The rearrangement combines TRBV28 with TRBJ2-1; 15 middle bases align to TRBD2. The CDR3 loop reads CASSRTSGRANEQFF. The nucleotides are TGTGCCAGCAGTCGGACTAGCGGGAGGGCTAATGAGCAGTTCTTC.